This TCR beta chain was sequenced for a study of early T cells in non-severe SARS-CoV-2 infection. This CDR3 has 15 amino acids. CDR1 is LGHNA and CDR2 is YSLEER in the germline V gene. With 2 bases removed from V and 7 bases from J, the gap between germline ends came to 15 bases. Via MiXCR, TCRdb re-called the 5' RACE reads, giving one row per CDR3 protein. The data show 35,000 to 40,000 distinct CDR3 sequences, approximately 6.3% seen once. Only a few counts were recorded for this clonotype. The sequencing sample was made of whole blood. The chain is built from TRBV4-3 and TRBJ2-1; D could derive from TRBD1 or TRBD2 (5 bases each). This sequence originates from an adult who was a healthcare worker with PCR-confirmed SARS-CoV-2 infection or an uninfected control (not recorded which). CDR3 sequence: CASSQTGQGVNEQFF. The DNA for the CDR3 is TGCGCCAGCAGCCAAACGGGGCAGGGTGTAAATGAGCAGTTCTTC.